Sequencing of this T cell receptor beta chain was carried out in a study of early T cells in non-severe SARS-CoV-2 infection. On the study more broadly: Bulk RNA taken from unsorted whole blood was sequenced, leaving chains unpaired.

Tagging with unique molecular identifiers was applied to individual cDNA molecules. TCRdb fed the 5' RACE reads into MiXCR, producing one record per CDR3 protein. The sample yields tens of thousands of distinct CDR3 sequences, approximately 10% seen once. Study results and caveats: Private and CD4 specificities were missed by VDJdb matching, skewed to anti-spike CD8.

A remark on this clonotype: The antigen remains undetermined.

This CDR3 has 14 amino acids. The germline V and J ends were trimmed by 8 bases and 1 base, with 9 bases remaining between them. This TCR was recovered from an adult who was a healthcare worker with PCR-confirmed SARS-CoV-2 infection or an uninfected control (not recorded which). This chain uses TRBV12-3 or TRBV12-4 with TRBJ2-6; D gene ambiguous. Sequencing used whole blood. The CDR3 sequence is CASGYRSGANVLTF. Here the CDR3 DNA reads TGTGCCAGCGGATACAGATCTGGGGCCAACGTCCTGACTTTC.